The 13 T cell receptor beta chains presented below share a single source sample, sequenced in a study of OX40 agonist ivuxolimab in advanced cancers. The library was built by means of the immunoSEQ multiplex PCR assay. TCRdb's version of the immuneACCESS table is confined to in-frame rearrangements and falls short of the full clone set. An unresolved V gene accounts for under half of the shortfall where checked; the remainder is of unknown origin. The sample yields roughly 80,000 clones; about 80% were counted once. The ten top clones hold 1.5% to 2% of the sample. Sequences were derived from CD4+ or CD8+ T cells sorted from blood, sampled in a trial of the OX40 agonist ivuxolimab. These TCRs come from an adult with an advanced solid tumor such as melanoma, head and neck, liver or kidney cancer.

The rearrangement links TRBV5-4 to TRBJ2-5; D not resolved. Trimming shortened V by 4 bases and J by 1 base, and 17 bases separated the two germline ends. The CDR3 has 16 residues. The germline V gene encodes CDR1 SGHNT and CDR2 YYREEE (reference sequence). The CDR3 loop is CASSPSLESTQETQYF. CDR3 nucleotide sequence: TGTGCCAGCAGCCCTTCTTTAGAGTCGACCCAAGAGACCCAGTACTTC.

The chain recombines TRBV18 with TRBJ1-2, with a possible D match to TRBD1 (5 bases). Germline assignment: CDR1 KGHSH and CDR2 LQKENI. The CDR3 is 15 residues long. V shed 6 bases and J shed 4 bases, with 18 bases lying between them. CDR3 region: CASSEERGASYGYTF. The CDR3 nucleotides are TGTGCCAGCTCTGAGGAGAGGGGAGCGTCCTATGGCTACACCTTC. Drawing the rest from reference TRBV18 and TRBJ1-2, the complete variable domain is NAGVMQNPRHLVRRRGQEARLRCSPMKGHSHVYWYRQLPEEGLKFMVYLQKENIIDESGMPKERFSAEFPKEGPSILRIQQVVRGDSAAYFCASSEERGASYGYTFGSGTRLTVV.

V is TRBV10-3 and J is TRBJ2-2, with 9 bases matching TRBD1. V dropped 5 bases and J dropped 6; count of bases not matched to a gene: 4. Germline CDR1 is ENHRY and CDR2 is SYGVKD. The CDR3 sequence is 14 residues long. The CDR3 sequence: CAISKTGGSGELFF. Here the CDR3 DNA reads TGTGCCATCAGTAAGACAGGGGGGTCCGGGGAGCTGTTTTTT.

The chain is built from TRBV10-3 and TRBJ1-3; 8 bases align to TRBD1. The trim removed 6 bases at V and 2 bases at J, leaving 6 bases unmatched. Looked up from germline, CDR1 is ENHRY and CDR2 is SYGVKD. The CDR3 has 15 residues. CDR3 sequence reads: CAIRDDRGAGNTIYF. CDR3 sequence (DNA): TGTGCCATCAGAGATGACAGGGGTGCTGGAAACACCATATATTTT.

CDR3 bases: TGTGCCAGCAGCACCGGGACTTCCTACGAGCAGTACTTC. It specifies CASSTGTSYEQYF. The chain uses TRBV14 and TRBJ2-7, with TRBD2 as a possible D gene (6 bases). V lost 5 bases to trimming and J lost 1 base, with 9 bases between them. Germline lookup yields CDR1 SGHDN and CDR2 FVKESK. This CDR3 is 13 amino acids long.

The chain joins TRBV11-2 to TRBJ2-5; D unresolved. The CDR3 runs 12 residues. V was shortened by 5 bases and J by 6 bases, with 10 bases between the two germline ends. The germline CDR1 and CDR2 sequences are SGHAT and FQNNGV. Written as DNA, the CDR3 is TGTGCCAGCAGCCGAGTAGCCCAGACCCAGTACTTC. It translates to CASSRVAQTQYF.

The chain carries TRBV19 and TRBJ2-5, with D unresolved. In germline, CDR1 is LNHDA, CDR2 SQIVND (reference sequence). The CDR3 loop spans 13 amino acids. V lost 5 bases and J lost 5, with 12 bases in between. Here the CDR3 DNA reads TGTGCCAGTAGTCCCTTTGGAGAGGAGACCCAGTACTTC. Its protein product is CASSPFGEETQYF. The variable domain in full, with the rest retrieved from reference TRBV19 and TRBJ2-5, is DGGITQSPKYLFRKEGQNVTLSCEQNLNHDAMYWYRQDPGQGLRLIYYSQIVNDFQKGDIAEGYSVSREKKESFPLTVTSAQKNPTAFYLCASSPFGEETQYFGPGTRLLVL.

The chain links TRBV15 to TRBJ2-5; D unclear. The CDR3 extends over 15 amino acids. Germline V CDR1 and CDR2: LNHNV, YYDKDF (reference sequence). V was trimmed by 8 bases and J by 1 base, leaving 17 bases between them. DNA of the CDR3: TGTGCCACCGGTATTAGCAGGACCCTCCAAGAGACCCAGTACTTC. Its protein is CATGISRTLQETQYF.

This chain links TRBV7-6 with TRBJ1-6; 9 bases are shared with TRBD1. Germline CDR1 is SGHVS and CDR2 is FNYEAQ. This CDR3 is built from 15 residues. The V and J ends lost 1 base and 6 bases, in that order; junction bases with no gene match: 1. The CDR3 DNA reads as TGTGCCAGCAGCTTAGAGGGACAGGGTAATTCACCCCTCCACTTT. It is translated as CASSLEGQGNSPLHF.

The V call is TRBV10-3, the J call TRBJ1-6, with 11 nucleotides matching TRBD1. The CDR3 has 15 residues. Germline V gene lookup returns CDR1 ENHRY and CDR2 SYGVKD. J gave up 5 bases and V 6 bases, and 3 bases lay outside the gene matches. The chain's CDR3 is CAIRGGQGDNSPLHF. The CDR3 DNA reads TGTGCCATCAGGGGGGGACAGGGGGATAATTCACCCCTCCACTTT.

This clone was recorded a few times. The chain combines TRBV4-3 with TRBJ1-1; 7 positions agree with TRBD1. Germline CDR1 is LGHNA and CDR2 is YSLEER. This CDR3 spans 14 amino acids. Germline trimming cut 3 bases from V and 6 bases from J; bases unmatched to any gene: 7. The CDR3 is CASSHRQGLAEAFF. In DNA form, the CDR3 reads TGCGCCAGCAGCCATAGACAGGGATTGGCTGAAGCTTTCTTT.

CDR3 protein: CASSEQEGTGELFF. CDR3 coding DNA: TGTGCCAGCAGTGAACAGGAGGGCACCGGGGAGCTGTTTTTT. This rearrangement joins TRBV6-1 to TRBJ2-2; D might be TRBD2 (6 bases). This CDR3 contains 14 residues. The germline CDR1 and CDR2 sequences are MNHNS and SASEGT. V lost 2 bases to trimming and J lost 4 bases, with 8 bases between them.

The J gene is TRBJ2-7, the V gene TRBV28, with 7 bases fitting TRBD2. Germline-derived CDR1 and CDR2 are MDHEN and SYDVKM. The CDR3 is 15 amino acids. The V segment lost 0 bases and the J segment 8 bases; nucleotides outside the gene matches: 10. This CDR3 reads CASSLWGREGIKQYF. In nucleotides, the CDR3 is TGTGCCAGCAGTTTATGGGGCAGGGAGGGTATAAAGCAGTACTTC.